This TCR beta chain was obtained from a study of T cell responses to AZD1222 COVID-19 vaccine. Across the whole study: Second-dose schedules of about 4 or about 12 weeks were combined.

Study observations and caveats: The sample set comprised mostly white British donors with more females, and clonal diversity was possibly underestimated. Among vaccine-associated CD4 TCRs, coverage spanned spike, with dominance at 160-218 and 743-854.

A word on this clone: Its antigen is as yet unknown.

Germline V gives CDR1 MNHEY, CDR2 SMNVEV (reference sequence). This CDR3 is 14 amino acids long. V was clipped by 5 bases and J by 0 bases; unmatched bases: 3. Assay used: immunoSEQ multiplex PCR; TCRdb lists only in-frame clones, some missing. Of 85,000 to 110,000 clones in the sample, about 90% were seen once. This receptor was taken from an adult in good health. The sample was peripheral blood, taken on day 0 of AZD1222 vaccination. V gene TRBV27 combines with J gene TRBJ2-7; 8 bases are a match to TRBD1. CDR3: CASSRDRSSYEQYF. The CDR3 DNA sequence: TGTGCCAGCAGTAGGGACAGGAGCTCCTACGAGCAGTACTTC.